One and the same sample provided the 9 T cell receptor beta chains below, sequenced in a study of blood T cell repertoires in COVID-19. Method: immunoSEQ multiplex PCR; TCRdb's copy keeps in-frame clones and lacks some. The data show 200,000 to 300,000 clones, roughly 87% seen once. Sequences were obtained from peripheral blood. These receptors originate from a man aged 60-69 years who had recovered from COVID-19.

The rearrangement uses TRBV12-5 and TRBJ1-2; D is possibly TRBD1 (5 bases). The V end was cut by 2 bases, the J end by 1 base, with 5 bases between. Germline assignment: CDR1 LGHNT and CDR2 FRNRAP. This CDR3 has 13 residues. CDR3 coding DNA: TGTGCTAGTGGTTTGACAGGTAACTATGGCTACACCTTC. Translating it yields CASGLTGNYGYTF.

The chain joins TRBV6-6 to TRBJ2-7, with 8 positions matching TRBD1. Trimming removed 0 bases from V and 1 base from J; junction bases left unmatched: 2. The CDR3 is made up of 15 amino acids. Germline V gene sequence: CDR1 MNHNY, CDR2 SVGAGI (reference sequence). The CDR3 bases are TGTGCCAGCAGTTACTCTACAGGGGGATCCTACGAGCAGTACTTC. Translating it yields CASSYSTGGSYEQYF.

The V call is TRBV19, the J call TRBJ2-1; TRBD1 matches 9 bases. Germline CDR1 reads LNHDA; CDR2 reads SQIVND (reference sequence). The CDR3 extends over 13 amino acids. Trimming cost V 6 bases and J 12 bases; bases outside gene matches: 9. CDR3 in amino acids: CASSPMDRGPQFF. CDR3 bases: TGTGCCAGTAGCCCTATGGACAGGGGACCGCAGTTCTTC.

The chain couples TRBV7-9 to TRBJ2-1; D is perhaps TRBD1 (5 bases). The V end was cut by 1 base, the J end by 6 bases, with 7 bases between. This CDR3 has 13 residues. From germline, CDR1 is SEHNR and CDR2 FQNEAQ (reference sequence). CDR3 nucleotides: TGTGCCAGCAGCTTAGGACAGTTCAATGAGCAGTTCTTC. Residues: CASSLGQFNEQFF.

V and J are TRBV20-1 and TRBJ2-3; D perhaps matches TRBD1 (6 bases). The germline V gene encodes CDR1 DFQATT and CDR2 SNEGSKA (reference sequence). The CDR3 length is 14 residues. Trimming cost V 5 bases and J 2 bases, with 14 bases left between them. CDR3 protein: CSAGGQSVTDTQYF. CDR3 sequence (DNA): TGCAGTGCTGGTGGACAGTCAGTCACAGATACGCAGTATTTT.

This chain uses TRBV20-1 with TRBJ2-1; 7 nucleotides match TRBD2. Losses at the gene ends were 3 bases for V and 5 bases for J; bases not matched to a gene: 10. CDR1 is DFQATT and CDR2 is SNEGSKA in the germline V gene (reference sequence). The CDR3 has 15 amino acids. CDR3 nucleotide sequence: TGCAGTGCTAGTGTGATCCGGACTAGGGACAATGAGCAGTTCTTC. This translates into CSASVIRTRDNEQFF.

V and J are TRBV30 and TRBJ1-2, with 7 bases that match TRBD1. V lost 7 bases, J lost 2 bases, and 7 bases stayed unmatched. CDR3 size: 13 residues. The germline V gene encodes CDR1 GTSNPN and CDR2 SVGIG (reference sequence). CDR3 in amino acids: CASLRDRNYGYTF. CDR3 bases: TGTGCCTCCCTCCGGGACAGAAACTATGGCTACACCTTC.

This sequence joins TRBV7-9 and TRBJ2-5; 9 bases line up with TRBD1. With V trimmed by 4 bases and J by 2 bases, 5 bases remained unmatched. The length of the CDR3 is 15 residues. Germline loops: CDR1 SEHNR, CDR2 FQNEAQ (reference sequence). CDR3 residues: CASSWDRASQETQYF. The CDR3 DNA is TGTGCCAGCAGCTGGGACAGGGCTTCACAAGAGACCCAGTACTTC.

This clone was counted between two and nine times. CDR3 residues: CASTSGGNTGELFF. The CDR3 nucleotides read TGTGCCAGCACTAGCGGGGGGAACACCGGGGAGCTGTTTTTT. The chain uses TRBV7-9 and TRBJ2-2, with 10 bases that match TRBD2. Germline-derived CDR1 and CDR2 are SEHNR and FQNEAQ (reference sequence). The CDR3 extends over 14 amino acids. J lost 1 base, V lost 7 bases, and 0 bases had no gene match.